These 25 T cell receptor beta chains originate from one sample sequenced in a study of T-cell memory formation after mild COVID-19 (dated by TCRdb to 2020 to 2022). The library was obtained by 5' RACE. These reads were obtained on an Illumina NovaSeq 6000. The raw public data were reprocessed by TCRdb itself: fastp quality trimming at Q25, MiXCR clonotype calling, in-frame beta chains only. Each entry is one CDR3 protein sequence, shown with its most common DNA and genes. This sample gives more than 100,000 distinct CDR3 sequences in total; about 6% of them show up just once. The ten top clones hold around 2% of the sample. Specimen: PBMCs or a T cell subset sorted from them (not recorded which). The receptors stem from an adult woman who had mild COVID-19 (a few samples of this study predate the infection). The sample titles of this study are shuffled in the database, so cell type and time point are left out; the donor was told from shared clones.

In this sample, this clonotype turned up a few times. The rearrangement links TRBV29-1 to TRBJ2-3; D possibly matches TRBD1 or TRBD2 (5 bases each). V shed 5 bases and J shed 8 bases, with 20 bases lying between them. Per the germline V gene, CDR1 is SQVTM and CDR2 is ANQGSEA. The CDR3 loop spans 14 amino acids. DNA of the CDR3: TGCAGCGTTTTCAGACGGGACCCTTCGCCTACGCAGTATTTT. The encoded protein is CSVFRRDPSPTQYF.

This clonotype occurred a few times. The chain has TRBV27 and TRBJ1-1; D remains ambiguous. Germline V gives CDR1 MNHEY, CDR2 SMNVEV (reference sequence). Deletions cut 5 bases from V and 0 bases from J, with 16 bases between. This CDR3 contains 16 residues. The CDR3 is CASSPLKGKLNTEAFF. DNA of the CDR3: TGTGCCAGCAGTCCCCTCAAGGGAAAGTTGAACACTGAAGCTTTCTTT.

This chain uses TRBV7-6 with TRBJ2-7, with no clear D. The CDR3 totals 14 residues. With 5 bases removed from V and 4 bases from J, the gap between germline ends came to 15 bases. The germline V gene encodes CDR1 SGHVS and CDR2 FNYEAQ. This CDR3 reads CASSQHYSQYEQYF. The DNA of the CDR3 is TGTGCCAGCAGCCAACACTACAGTCAATACGAGCAGTACTTC.

As DNA, the CDR3 is TGTGCCAGCAGGAGTGCAGGGACCCAGTACTTC. Encoded protein: CASRSAGTQYF. This chain joins TRBV12-3 or TRBV12-4 and TRBJ2-5; D is undetermined. The CDR3 has 11 amino acids. Between the trimmed V and J ends, which lost 6 bases and 7 bases, there was a span of 9 bases.

The CDR3 DNA sequence: TGTGCCAGCAGCTTGCACAGGGCGGGGGGCACAGATACGCAGTATTTT. It encodes CASSLHRAGGTDTQYF. V and J are TRBV7-2 and TRBJ2-3; possible D gene TRBD2, 7 bases. V gave up 3 bases and J gave up 1 base, with 14 bases separating them. The CDR3 spans 16 residues. Germline CDR1 SGHTA, CDR2 FQGNSA.

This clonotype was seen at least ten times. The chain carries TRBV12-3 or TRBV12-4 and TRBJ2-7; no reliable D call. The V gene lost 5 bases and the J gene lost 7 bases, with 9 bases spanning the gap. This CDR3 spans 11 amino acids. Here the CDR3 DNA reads TGTGCCAGCAGTCAAAGTCTGGAGCAGTACTTC. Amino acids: CASSQSLEQYF.

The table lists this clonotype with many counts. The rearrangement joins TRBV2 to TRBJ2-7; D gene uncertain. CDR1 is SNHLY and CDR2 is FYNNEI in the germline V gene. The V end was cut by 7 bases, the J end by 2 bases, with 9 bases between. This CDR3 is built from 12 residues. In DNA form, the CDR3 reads TGTGCCAGCACCTTACTTACCTACGAGCAGTACTTC. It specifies CASTLLTYEQYF.

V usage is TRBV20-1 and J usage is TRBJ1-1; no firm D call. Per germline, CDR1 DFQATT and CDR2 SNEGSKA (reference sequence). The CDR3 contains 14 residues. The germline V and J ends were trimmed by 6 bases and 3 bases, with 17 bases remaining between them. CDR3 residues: CSANSGRADTEAFF. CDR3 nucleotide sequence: TGCAGTGCGAATTCCGGACGGGCGGACACTGAAGCTTTCTTT.

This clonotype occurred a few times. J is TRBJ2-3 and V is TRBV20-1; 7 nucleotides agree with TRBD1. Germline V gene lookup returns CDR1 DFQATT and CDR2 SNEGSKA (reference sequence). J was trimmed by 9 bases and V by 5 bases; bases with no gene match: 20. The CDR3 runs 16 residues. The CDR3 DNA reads TGCAGTGCTCCCCCCGGACAGGTGGATCTTCGGGGCACGCAGTATTTT. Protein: CSAPPGQVDLRGTQYF.

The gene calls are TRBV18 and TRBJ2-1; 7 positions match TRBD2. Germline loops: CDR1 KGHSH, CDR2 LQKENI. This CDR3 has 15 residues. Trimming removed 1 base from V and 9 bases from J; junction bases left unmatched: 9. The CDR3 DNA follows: TGTGCCAGCTCACCACGTCGGGCGTTAGCGGGTGAGCAGTTCTTC. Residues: CASSPRRALAGEQFF.

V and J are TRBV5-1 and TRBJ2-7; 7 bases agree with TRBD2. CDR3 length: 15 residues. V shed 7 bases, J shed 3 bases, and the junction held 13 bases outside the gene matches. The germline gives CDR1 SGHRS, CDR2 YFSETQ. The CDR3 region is CASQIASGEIYEQYF. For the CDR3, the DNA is TGCGCCAGCCAAATAGCCAGCGGGGAGATCTACGAGCAGTACTTC.

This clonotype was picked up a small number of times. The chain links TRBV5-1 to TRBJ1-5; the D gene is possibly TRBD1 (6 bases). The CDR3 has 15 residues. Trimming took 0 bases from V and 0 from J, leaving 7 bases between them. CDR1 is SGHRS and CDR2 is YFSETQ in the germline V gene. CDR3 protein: CASSLAGDSNQPQHF. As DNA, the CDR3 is TGCGCCAGCAGCTTGGCAGGGGATAGCAATCAGCCCCAGCATTTT.

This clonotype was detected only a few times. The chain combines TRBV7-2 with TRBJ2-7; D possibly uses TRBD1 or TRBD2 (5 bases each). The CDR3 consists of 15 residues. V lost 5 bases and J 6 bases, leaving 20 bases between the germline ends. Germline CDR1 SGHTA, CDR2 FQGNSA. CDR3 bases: TGTGCCAGCAGCCTGGGGTCGGGGCCAAGCTTCGAGCAGTACTTC. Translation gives CASSLGSGPSFEQYF.

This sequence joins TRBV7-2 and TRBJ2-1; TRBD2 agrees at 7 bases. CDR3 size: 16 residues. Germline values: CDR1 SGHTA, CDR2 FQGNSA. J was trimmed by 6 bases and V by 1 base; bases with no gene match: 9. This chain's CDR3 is CASSLVGLAVSNEQFF. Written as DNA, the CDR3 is TGTGCCAGCAGCTTAGTCGGGCTAGCGGTCTCCAATGAGCAGTTCTTC.

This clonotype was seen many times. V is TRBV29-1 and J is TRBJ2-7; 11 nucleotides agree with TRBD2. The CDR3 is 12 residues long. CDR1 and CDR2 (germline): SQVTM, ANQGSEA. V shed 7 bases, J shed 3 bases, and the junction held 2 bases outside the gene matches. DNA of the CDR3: TGCAGCGCGACTAGCGGGAACTACGAGCAGTACTTC. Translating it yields CSATSGNYEQYF.

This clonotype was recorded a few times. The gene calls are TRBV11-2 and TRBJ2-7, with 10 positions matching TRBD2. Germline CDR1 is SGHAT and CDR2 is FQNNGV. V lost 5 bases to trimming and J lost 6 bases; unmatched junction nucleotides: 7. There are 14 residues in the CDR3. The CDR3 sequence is CASSMQRGGSEQYF. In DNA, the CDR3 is TGTGCCAGCAGCATGCAGCGGGGGGGCAGCGAGCAGTACTTC.

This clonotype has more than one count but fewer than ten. This CDR3 is CSVRGGGVAETQYF. For the CDR3, the DNA is TGCAGCGTTAGGGGTGGCGGGGTAGCGGAGACCCAGTACTTC. The rearrangement links TRBV29-1 to TRBJ2-5; tentative D call: TRBD2 (6 bases). Germline V gene data show CDR1 as SQVTM and CDR2 as ANQGSEA. CDR3 size: 14 residues. The V end lost 5 bases, the J end lost 5 bases, and 18 bases lay between the germline ends. The variable domain in full, completed from reference TRBV29-1 and TRBJ2-5, reads SAVISQKPSRDICQRGTSLTIQCQVDSQVTMMFWYRQQPGQSLTLIATANQGSEATYESGFVIDKFPISRPNLTFSTLTVSNMSPEDSSIYLCSVRGGGVAETQYFGPGTRLLVL.

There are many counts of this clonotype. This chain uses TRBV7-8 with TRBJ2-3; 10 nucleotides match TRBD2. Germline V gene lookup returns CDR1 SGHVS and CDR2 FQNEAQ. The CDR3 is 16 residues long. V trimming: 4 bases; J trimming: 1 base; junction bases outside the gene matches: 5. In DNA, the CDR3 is TGTGCCAGCAGCTATAGCGGGGGGTCGGGCACAGATACGCAGTATTTT. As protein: CASSYSGGSGTDTQYF.

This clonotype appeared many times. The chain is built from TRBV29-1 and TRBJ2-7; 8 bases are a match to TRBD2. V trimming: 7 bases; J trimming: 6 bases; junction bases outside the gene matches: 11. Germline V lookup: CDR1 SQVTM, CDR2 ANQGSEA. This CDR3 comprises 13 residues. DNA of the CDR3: TGCAGCGCGGGACTAGGATTCATGGGCGAGCAGTACTTC. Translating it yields CSAGLGFMGEQYF.

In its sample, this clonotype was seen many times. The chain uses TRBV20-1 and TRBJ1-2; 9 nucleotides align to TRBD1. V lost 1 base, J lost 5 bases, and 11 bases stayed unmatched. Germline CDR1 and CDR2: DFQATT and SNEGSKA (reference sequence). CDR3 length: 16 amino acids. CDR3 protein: CSARVDQGQGPYGYTF. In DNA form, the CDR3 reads TGCAGTGCTAGAGTGGATCAGGGACAGGGCCCGTATGGCTACACCTTC.

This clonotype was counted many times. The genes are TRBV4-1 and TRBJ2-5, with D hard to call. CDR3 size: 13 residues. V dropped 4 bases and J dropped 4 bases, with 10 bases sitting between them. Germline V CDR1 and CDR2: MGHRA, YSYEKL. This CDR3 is CASSRLLGETQYF. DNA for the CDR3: TGCGCCAGCAGCCGACTCCTAGGAGAGACCCAGTACTTC.

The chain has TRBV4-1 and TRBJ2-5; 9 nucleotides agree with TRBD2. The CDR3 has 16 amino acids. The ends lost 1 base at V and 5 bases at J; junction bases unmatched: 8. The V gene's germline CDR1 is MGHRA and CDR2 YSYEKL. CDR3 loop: CASSQVPAGGVETQYF. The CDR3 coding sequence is TGCGCCAGCAGCCAAGTACCAGCGGGGGGTGTGGAGACCCAGTACTTC.

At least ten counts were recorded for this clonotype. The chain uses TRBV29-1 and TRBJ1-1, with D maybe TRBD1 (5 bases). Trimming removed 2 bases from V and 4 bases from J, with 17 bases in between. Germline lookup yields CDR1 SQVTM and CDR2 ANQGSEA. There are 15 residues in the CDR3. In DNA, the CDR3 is TGCAGCGTTGAAAGGGCAGGGAAAGAGGGCACTGAAGCTTTCTTT. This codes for CSVERAGKEGTEAFF. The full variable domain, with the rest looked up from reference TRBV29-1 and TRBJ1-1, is SAVISQKPSRDICQRGTSLTIQCQVDSQVTMMFWYRQQPGQSLTLIATANQGSEATYESGFVIDKFPISRPNLTFSTLTVSNMSPEDSSIYLCSVERAGKEGTEAFFGQGTRLTVV.

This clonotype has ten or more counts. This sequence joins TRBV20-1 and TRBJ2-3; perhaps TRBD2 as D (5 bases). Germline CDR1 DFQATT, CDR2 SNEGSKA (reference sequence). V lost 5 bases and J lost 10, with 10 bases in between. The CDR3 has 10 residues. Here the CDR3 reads CSAEGVAQYF. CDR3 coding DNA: TGCAGTGCTGAGGGCGTGGCGCAGTATTTT.

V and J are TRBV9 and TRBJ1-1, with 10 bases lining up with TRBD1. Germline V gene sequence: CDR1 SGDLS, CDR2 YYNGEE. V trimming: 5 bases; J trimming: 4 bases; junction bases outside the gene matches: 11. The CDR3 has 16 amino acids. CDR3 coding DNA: TGTGCCAGCAGTCCCCTGGGCGGACAGGGGGGCACTGAAGCTTTCTTT. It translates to CASSPLGGQGGTEAFF.